The T cell receptor (beta chain) described here comes from a study of immune evolution from preneoplasia to lung adenocarcinoma. As for this clone: What it binds is unknown.

V lost 5 bases to trimming and J lost 6 bases; unmatched junction nucleotides: 4. CDR1 is SNHLY and CDR2 is FYNNEI in the germline V gene. The CDR3 has 13 amino acids. Study-wide results and caveats: Later-stage lesions seemingly showed higher T cell density and diversity than normal lung.

The protocol was immunoSEQ multiplex PCR, while the TCRdb copy is restricted to in-frame clones and leaves out a portion. Of some 12,000 clones in the sample, 70% to 90% were seen once. The chain carries TRBV2 and TRBJ2-3; 8 bases line up with TRBD1. The source material was FFPE tissue from an adenomatous hyperplasia lung lesion. Indicated subset: atypical adenomatous hyperplasia (AAH), lung preneoplasia. The source of this sequence is a person between 50 and 69 years old with lung adenocarcinoma. The CDR3 region has the DNA TGTGCCAGCAGTCAGGGGGCTGACGATACGCAGTATTTT. Translation: CASSQGADDTQYF.